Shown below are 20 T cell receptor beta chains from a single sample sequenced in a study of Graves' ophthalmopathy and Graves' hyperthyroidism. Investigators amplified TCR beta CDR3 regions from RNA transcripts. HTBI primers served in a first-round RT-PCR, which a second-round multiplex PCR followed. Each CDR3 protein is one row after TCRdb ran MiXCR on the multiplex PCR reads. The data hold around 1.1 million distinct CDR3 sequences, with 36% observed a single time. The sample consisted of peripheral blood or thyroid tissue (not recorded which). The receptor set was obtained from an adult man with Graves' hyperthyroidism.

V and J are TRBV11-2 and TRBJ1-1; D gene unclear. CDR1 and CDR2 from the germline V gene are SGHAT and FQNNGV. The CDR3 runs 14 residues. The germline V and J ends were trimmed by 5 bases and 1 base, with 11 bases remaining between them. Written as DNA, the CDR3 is TGTGCCAGCAGCCTTATAAGCCCGAACACTGAAGCTTTCTTT. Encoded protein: CASSLISPNTEAFF.

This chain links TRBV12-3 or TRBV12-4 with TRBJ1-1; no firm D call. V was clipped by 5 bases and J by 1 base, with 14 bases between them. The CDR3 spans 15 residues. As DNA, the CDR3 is TGTGCCAGCAGTCTTTCGGCAACGCCGAACACTGAAGCTTTCTTT. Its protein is CASSLSATPNTEAFF.

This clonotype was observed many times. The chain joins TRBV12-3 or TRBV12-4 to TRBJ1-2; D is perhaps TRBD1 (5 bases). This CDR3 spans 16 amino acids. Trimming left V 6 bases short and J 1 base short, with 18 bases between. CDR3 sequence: CASSPILRGDNYGYTF. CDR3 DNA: TGTGCCAGCAGCCCGATCCTTAGAGGGGATAACTATGGCTACACCTTC.

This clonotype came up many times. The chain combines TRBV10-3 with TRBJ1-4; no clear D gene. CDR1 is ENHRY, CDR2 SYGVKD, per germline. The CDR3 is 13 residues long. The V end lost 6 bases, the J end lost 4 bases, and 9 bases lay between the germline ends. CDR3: CAIRGRSNEKLFF. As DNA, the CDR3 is TGTGCCATCAGAGGCAGGAGTAATGAAAAACTGTTTTTT.

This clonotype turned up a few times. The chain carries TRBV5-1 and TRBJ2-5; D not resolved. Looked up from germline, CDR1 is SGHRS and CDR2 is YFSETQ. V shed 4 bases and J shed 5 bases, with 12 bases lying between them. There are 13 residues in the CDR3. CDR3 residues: CASSRSLGETQYF. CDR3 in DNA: TGCGCCAGCAGCAGGTCCCTAGGGGAGACCCAGTACTTC.

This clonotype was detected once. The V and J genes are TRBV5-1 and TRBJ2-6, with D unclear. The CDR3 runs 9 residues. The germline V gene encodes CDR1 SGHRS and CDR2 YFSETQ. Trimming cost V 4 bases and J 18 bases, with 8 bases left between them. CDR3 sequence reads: CASSQTGTF. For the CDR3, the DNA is TGCGCCAGCAGCCAGACCGGGACTTTC.

CDR3 sequence: CASSLGLAGAGEQYF. The CDR3 nucleotides read TGTGCCAGCAGTCTGGGACTAGCGGGAGCGGGGGAGCAGTACTTC. This sequence joins TRBV28 and TRBJ2-7, with 14 bases that match TRBD2. The CDR3 loop spans 15 amino acids. J was trimmed by 7 bases and V by 5 bases; bases with no gene match: 7. Germline values: CDR1 MDHEN, CDR2 SYDVKM.

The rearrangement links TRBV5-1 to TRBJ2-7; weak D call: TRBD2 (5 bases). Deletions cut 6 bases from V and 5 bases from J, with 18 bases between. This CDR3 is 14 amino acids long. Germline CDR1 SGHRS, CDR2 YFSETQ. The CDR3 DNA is TGCGCCAGCATGGCGGGCGGCAGTCCCCACGAGCAGTACTTC. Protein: CASMAGGSPHEQYF.

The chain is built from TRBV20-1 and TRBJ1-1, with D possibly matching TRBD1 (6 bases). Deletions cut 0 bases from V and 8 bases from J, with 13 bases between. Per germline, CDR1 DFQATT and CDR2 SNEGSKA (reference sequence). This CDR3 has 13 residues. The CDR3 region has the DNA TGCAGTGCTAGAGATATCGGGGGCCTAGAAGCTTTCTTT. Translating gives CSARDIGGLEAFF.

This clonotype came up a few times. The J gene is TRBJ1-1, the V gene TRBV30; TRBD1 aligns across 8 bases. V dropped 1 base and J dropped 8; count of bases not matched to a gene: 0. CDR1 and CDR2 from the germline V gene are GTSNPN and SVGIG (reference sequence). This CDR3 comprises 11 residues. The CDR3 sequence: CAWSGTGEAFF. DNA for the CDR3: TGTGCCTGGAGTGGGACAGGGGAAGCTTTCTTT.

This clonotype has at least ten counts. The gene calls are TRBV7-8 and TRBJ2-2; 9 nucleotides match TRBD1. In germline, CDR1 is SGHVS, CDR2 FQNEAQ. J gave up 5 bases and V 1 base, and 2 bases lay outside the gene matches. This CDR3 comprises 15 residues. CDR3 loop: CASSLVTGGTGELFF. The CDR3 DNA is TGTGCCAGCAGCTTAGTGACAGGGGGGACCGGGGAGCTGTTTTTT. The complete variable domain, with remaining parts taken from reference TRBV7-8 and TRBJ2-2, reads GAGVSQSPRYKVAKRGQDVALRCDPISGHVSLFWYQQALGQGPEFLTYFQNEAQLDKSGLPSDRFFAERPEGSVSTLKIQRTQQEDSAVYLCASSLVTGGTGELFFGEGSRLTVL.

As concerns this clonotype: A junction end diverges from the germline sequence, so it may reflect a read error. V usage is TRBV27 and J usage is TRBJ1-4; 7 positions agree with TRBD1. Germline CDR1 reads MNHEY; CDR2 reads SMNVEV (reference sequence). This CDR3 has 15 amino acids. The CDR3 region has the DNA TGTGCCAGCAGTACATCGACAGGGATAAATGAAAAACTGCTTTTT. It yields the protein CASSTSTGINEKLLF.

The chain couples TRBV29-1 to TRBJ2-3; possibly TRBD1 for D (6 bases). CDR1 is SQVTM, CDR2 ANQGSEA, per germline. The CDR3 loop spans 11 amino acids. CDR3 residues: CSGQFTDTQYF. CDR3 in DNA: TGCTCCGGACAGTTCACAGATACGCAGTATTTT.

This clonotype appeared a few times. The CDR3 protein is CASRQEWGSYEQYF. The CDR3 DNA follows: TGTGCCAGCAGGCAGGAATGGGGCTCCTACGAGCAGTACTTC. The J gene is TRBJ2-7, the V gene TRBV2; D ambiguous. CDR3 length: 14 amino acids. CDR1 and CDR2 from the germline V gene are SNHLY and FYNNEI. Between the trimmed V and J ends, which lost 6 bases and 0 bases, there was a span of 12 bases.

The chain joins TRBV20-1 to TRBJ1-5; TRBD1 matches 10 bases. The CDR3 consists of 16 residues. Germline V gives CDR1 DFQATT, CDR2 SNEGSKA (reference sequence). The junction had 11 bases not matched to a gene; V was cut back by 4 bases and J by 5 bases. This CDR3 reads CSATYTGQGRDQPQHF. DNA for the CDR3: TGCAGTGCTACGTATACGGGACAGGGGCGAGATCAGCCCCAGCATTTT.

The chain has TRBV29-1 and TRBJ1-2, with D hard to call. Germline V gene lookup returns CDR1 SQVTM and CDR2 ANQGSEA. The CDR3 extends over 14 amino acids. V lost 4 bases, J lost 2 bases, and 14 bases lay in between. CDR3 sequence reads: CSVASGLFNYGYTF. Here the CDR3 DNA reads TGCAGCGTTGCTTCCGGTTTGTTCAACTATGGCTACACCTTC.

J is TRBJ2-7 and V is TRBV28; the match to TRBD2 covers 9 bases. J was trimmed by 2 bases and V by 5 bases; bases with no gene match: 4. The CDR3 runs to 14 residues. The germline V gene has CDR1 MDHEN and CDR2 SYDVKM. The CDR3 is CASSTGLAAYEQYF. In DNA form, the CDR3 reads TGTGCCAGCAGTACGGGACTAGCCGCCTACGAGCAGTACTTC.

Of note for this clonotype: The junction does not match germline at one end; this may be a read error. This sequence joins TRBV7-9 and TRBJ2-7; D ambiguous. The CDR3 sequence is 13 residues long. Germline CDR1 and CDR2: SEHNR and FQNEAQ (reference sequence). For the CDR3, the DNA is TGTGCCGGCAGCTTAGAGTCGTCATACGAGCAGTACTTC. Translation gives CAGSLESSYEQYF.

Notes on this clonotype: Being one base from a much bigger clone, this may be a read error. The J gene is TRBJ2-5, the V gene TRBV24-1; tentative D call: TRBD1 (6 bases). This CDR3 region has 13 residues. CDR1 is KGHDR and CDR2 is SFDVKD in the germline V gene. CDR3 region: CATSTTGMETQHF. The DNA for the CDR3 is TGTGCCACCAGTACTACAGGGATGGAGACCCAGCACTTC.

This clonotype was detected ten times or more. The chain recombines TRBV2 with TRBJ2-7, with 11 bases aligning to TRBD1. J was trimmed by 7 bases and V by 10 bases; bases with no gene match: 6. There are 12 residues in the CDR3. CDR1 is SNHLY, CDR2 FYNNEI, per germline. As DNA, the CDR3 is TGTGCCAAGGGACAGGGGGTCGGGGAGCAGTACTTC. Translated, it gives CAKGQGVGEQYF.